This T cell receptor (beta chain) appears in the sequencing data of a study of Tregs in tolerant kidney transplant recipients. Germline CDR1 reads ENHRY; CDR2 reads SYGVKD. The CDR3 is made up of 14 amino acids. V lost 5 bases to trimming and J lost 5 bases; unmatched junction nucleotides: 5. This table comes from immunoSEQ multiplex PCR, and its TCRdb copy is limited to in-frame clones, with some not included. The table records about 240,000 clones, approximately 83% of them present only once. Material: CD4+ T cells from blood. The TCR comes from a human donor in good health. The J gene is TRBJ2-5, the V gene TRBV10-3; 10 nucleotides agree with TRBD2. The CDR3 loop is CAISIAGGGETQYF. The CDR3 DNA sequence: TGTGCCATCAGTATAGCGGGAGGCGGGGAGACCCAGTACTTC.